A selection of T cell receptor beta chains follows, all from one sample in a study of spatial heterogeneity in lung cancer. TCRdb fed the 5' RACE reads into MiXCR, producing one record per CDR3 protein. The table lists some 45,000 distinct CDR3 sequences, roughly 10% of them singletons. This specimen was PBMCs, taken at surgery. The receptors were sampled from a female donor with early-stage non-small cell lung cancer. Both conserved end residues are part of each CDR3. The order of the fields is D gene, J gene, V gene, clone size, CDR3 protein, CDR3 DNA. A D gene is named only where the DNA matches it firmly. Clone size is given for some rows only: seen once, a few or many times, or a class if the clone is expanded.

D: TRBD2; J: TRBJ2-3; V: TRBV6-1; size: few; CDR3: CASILAGGTDTQYF; DNA: TGTGCCAGCATTCTAGCGGGGGGTACAGATACGCAGTATTTT
D: NA; J: TRBJ2-5; V: TRBV29-1; size: few; CDR3: CSVEDWGSLTQYF; DNA: TGCAGCGTTGAAGATTGGGGCTCCTTGACCCAGTACTTC
D: NA; J: TRBJ1-5; V: TRBV12-3/TRBV12-4; size: NA; CDR3: CASSYRGTLNQPQHF; DNA: TGTGCCAGCAGTTACCGAGGGACACTTAATCAGCCCCAGCATTTT
D: NA; J: TRBJ2-7; V: TRBV29-1; size: many; CDR3: CSATRGVSSYEQYF; DNA: TGCAGCGCGACCAGGGGGGTAAGCTCCTACGAGCAGTACTTC
D: NA; J: TRBJ2-7; V: TRBV27; size: many; CDR3: CASSSQYSSYEQYF; DNA: TGTGCCAGCAGTTCTCAGTATTCCTCCTACGAGCAGTACTTC
D: NA; J: TRBJ2-7; V: TRBV14; size: few; CDR3: CASSQGPWAYEQYF; DNA: TGTGCCAGCAGCCAAGGTCCCTGGGCCTACGAGCAGTACTTC
D: NA; J: TRBJ2-3; V: TRBV3-1; size: many; CDR3: CASSQASSLGADTQYF; DNA: TGTGCCAGCAGCCAAGCTAGCTCCCTGGGGGCAGATACGCAGTATTTT
D: NA; J: TRBJ1-5; V: TRBV28; size: few; CDR3: CASSPSLGGQPQHF; DNA: TGTGCCAGCAGCCCCTCTCTCGGTGGTCAGCCCCAGCATTTT
D: NA; J: TRBJ2-3; V: TRBV6-2/TRBV6-3; size: few; CDR3: CASIEFGGTDTQYF; DNA: TGTGCCAGCATTGAATTTGGAGGCACAGATACGCAGTATTTT
D: NA; J: TRBJ2-7; V: TRBV20-1; size: few; CDR3: CSAPLRDSYEQYF; DNA: TGCAGTGCCCCTCTAAGGGACTCCTACGAGCAGTACTTC
D: TRBD2; J: TRBJ2-3; V: TRBV3-1; size: few; CDR3: CASSHGTSGVRTDTQYF; DNA: TGTGCCAGCAGCCACGGGACTAGCGGGGTTAGGACAGATACGCAGTATTTT
D: NA; J: TRBJ1-1; V: TRBV19; size: few; CDR3: CASSMGSGGSTEAFF; DNA: TGTGCCAGTAGTATGGGCTCGGGGGGTTCCACTGAAGCTTTCTTT
D: TRBD2; J: TRBJ2-1; V: TRBV18; size: NA; CDR3: CASSPSGAIEQFF; DNA: TGTGCCAGCTCACCTAGCGGGGCAATCGAACAGTTCTTC
D: NA; J: TRBJ1-4; V: TRBV12-5; size: few; CDR3: CASGFGSTNEKLFF; DNA: TGTGCTAGTGGTTTTGGAAGTACTAATGAAAAACTGTTTTTT
D: TRBD2; J: TRBJ2-7; V: TRBV19; size: few; CDR3: CASSSAPSLGGYPYEQYF; DNA: TGTGCCAGTAGTTCCGCCCCGTCACTCGGGGGGTATCCCTACGAGCAGTACTTC
D: NA; J: TRBJ2-7; V: TRBV15; size: many; CDR3: CATSRDRGGYEQYF; DNA: TGTGCCACCAGCAGAGACCGAGGTGGTTACGAGCAGTACTTC
D: NA; J: TRBJ2-7; V: TRBV7-2; size: NA; CDR3: CASSPWEKRSYEQYF; DNA: TGTGCCAGCAGCCCCTGGGAGAAGAGGTCCTACGAGCAGTACTTC
D: NA; J: TRBJ2-5; V: TRBV9; size: NA; CDR3: CASSIRGGPETQYF; DNA: TGTGCCAGCAGCATACGAGGGGGGCCAGAGACCCAGTACTTC
D: NA; J: TRBJ2-1; V: TRBV29-1; size: many; CDR3: CSVGSPSNEQFF; DNA: TGCAGCGTCGGGAGCCCATCCAATGAGCAGTTCTTC
D: TRBD1; J: TRBJ2-3; V: TRBV28; size: few; CDR3: CASSYRDRGPDTQYF; DNA: TGTGCCAGCAGTTACCGGGACAGGGGGCCAGATACGCAGTATTTT
D: TRBD1; J: TRBJ2-7; V: TRBV5-5; size: NA; CDR3: CASSLGGQGTEQYF; DNA: TGTGCCAGCAGCTTAGGGGGACAGGGGACCGAGCAGTACTTC
D: NA; J: TRBJ2-3; V: TRBV15; size: NA; CDR3: CATSRGEGRDTQYF; DNA: TGTGCCACCAGCAGAGGGGAAGGGCGAGATACGCAGTATTTT
D: NA; J: TRBJ1-2; V: TRBV29-1; size: few; CDR3: CSVVGTSNYGYTF; DNA: TGCAGCGTTGTGGGCACTTCTAACTATGGCTACACCTTC
D: NA; J: TRBJ2-2; V: TRBV11-2; size: NA; CDR3: CASSPWGSNTGELFF; DNA: TGTGCCAGCAGCCCTTGGGGGTCGAACACCGGGGAGCTGTTTTTT
D: NA; J: TRBJ1-6; V: TRBV25-1; size: few; CDR3: CASSADNYNSPLHF; DNA: TGTGCCAGCAGTGCCGACAATTATAATTCACCCCTCCACTTT
D: NA; J: TRBJ2-6; V: TRBV29-1; size: few; CDR3: CSVEGSGANVLTF; DNA: TGCAGCGTTGAAGGCTCTGGGGCCAACGTCCTGACTTTC
D: NA; J: TRBJ1-4; V: TRBV7-9; size: once; CDR3: CAGGRANEKLFF; DNA: TGTGCCGGGGGAAGGGCGAATGAAAAACTGTTTTTT
D: NA; J: TRBJ2-7; V: TRBV7-2; size: NA; CDR3: CASSLTADLSYEQYF; DNA: TGTGCCAGCAGCCTGACTGCGGATCTGTCCTACGAGCAGTACTTC
D: NA; J: TRBJ2-5; V: TRBV9; size: many; CDR3: CASSRWGAETQYF; DNA: TGTGCCAGCAGCCGTTGGGGGGCAGAGACCCAGTACTTC
D: NA; J: TRBJ2-7; V: TRBV27; size: NA; CDR3: CASSSGQTYEQYF; DNA: TGTGCCAGCAGCTCAGGACAAACCTACGAGCAGTACTTC